Below are 4 T cell receptor beta chains sequenced from a single sample in a study of blood T cells in healthy people across ages. It was with a sample-barcoded 5' primer and a J-beta primer mix that a second PCR of roughly 7 to 12 cycles was run. TCRdb called the 5' RACE reads again in MiXCR, with one record for every CDR3 protein. Here the sample spans about 800,000 distinct CDR3 sequences, around 25% being singletons. These data were also filed under a second study, of T cells of mothers and their children.

Material: blood. These receptors all come from a boy under 18 in good health.

The genes are TRBV12-3 or TRBV12-4 and TRBJ2-1; 7 nucleotides agree with TRBD2. The trim removed 1 base at V and 2 bases at J, leaving 2 bases unmatched. This CDR3 region has 15 residues. CDR3 DNA sequence: TGTGCCAGCAGTTTAGGGACTAGTACCTACAATGAGCAGTTCTTC. As protein: CASSLGTSTYNEQFF.

The rearrangement uses TRBV6-2 or TRBV6-3 and TRBJ1-5, with 10 bases identical to TRBD1. CDR1 is MNHEY and CDR2 is SVGEGT in the germline V gene. The CDR3 runs to 14 residues. The junction had 6 bases not matched to a gene; V was cut back by 4 bases and J by 9 bases. DNA for the CDR3: TGTGCCAGCAGTTTAAGACAGGGGGCTGTGCCCCAGCATTTT. Its protein is CASSLRQGAVPQHF.

The genes are TRBV6-2 or TRBV6-3 and TRBJ2-1; 8 bases are a match to TRBD2. V lost 5 bases to trimming and J lost 3 bases; unmatched junction nucleotides: 6. Germline V CDR1 and CDR2: MNHEY, SVGEGT. There are 15 residues in the CDR3. The CDR3 protein is CASSLGGAVYNEQFF. CDR3 nucleotides: TGTGCCAGCAGTCTCGGGGGGGCCGTCTACAATGAGCAGTTCTTC.

This clonotype was seen a few times. V usage is TRBV7-2 and J usage is TRBJ1-6, with no clear D. Trimming removed 0 bases from V and 7 bases from J, with 7 bases in between. Germline V gene sequence: CDR1 SGHTA, CDR2 FQGNSA. The CDR3 has 14 amino acids. The CDR3 nucleotides read TGTGCCAGCAGCTTAGCGCTGATGAATTCACCCCTCCACTTT. This encodes CASSLALMNSPLHF.